The present entry profiles one T cell receptor beta chain with its context. This specimen belongs to a study of patients and donors after allogeneic stem cell transplantation. Using its own MiXCR run on the RT-PCR reads, TCRdb lists one record per CDR3 protein. This repertoire shows some 880,000 distinct CDR3 sequences, roughly 18% found once; its top ten account for around 5.5%. The source of this sequence is a human donor who was either an allogeneic HSCT recipient or a stem cell or donor lymphocyte infusion donor (not recorded which). It is not recorded whose cells these are; they may come from a transplant donor. Sequenced input: blood, either unsorted or a sorted T cell fraction (not recorded which).

The CDR3 DNA reads TGTGCCAGCGGTCCTCGGGACAGCACCTACGAGCAGTACTTC. Protein sequence: CASGPRDSTYEQYF. This chain uses TRBV6-1 with TRBJ2-7; 7 nucleotides align to TRBD1. The trim removed 8 bases at V and 2 bases at J, leaving 9 bases unmatched. Per the germline V gene, CDR1 is MNHNS and CDR2 is SASEGT. The CDR3 length is 14 residues.